These 20 T cell receptor beta chains originate from one sample sequenced in a study of PD-1 blockade in mismatch repair-deficient tumors (dated 2017 in TCRdb). The library was made by the immunoSEQ multiplex PCR assay. Drawn from immuneACCESS, this table holds only the in-frame rearrangements with V and J called that TCRdb kept. Clones are partly lost; checked studies trace under half to an unresolved V gene and leave the rest unexplained. This sample is represented by about 130,000 clones; approximately 91% of them were singletons. The ten largest clones add up to about 10% of the sample. The input for sequencing was peripheral blood, taken roughly 70 weeks after starting pembrolizumab. These receptors came from an adult with mismatch repair-deficient cancer.

This clone was found a few times. The chain uses TRBV10-3 and TRBJ1-2; D is possibly TRBD1 (5 bases). Germline CDR1 is ENHRY and CDR2 is SYGVKD. Trimming took off 3 bases at V and 2 bases at J, with 7 bases between the two ends. The CDR3 spans 13 residues. DNA of the CDR3: TGTGCCATCAGTGAACGGGGGAACTATGGCTACACCTTC. Translating it yields CAISERGNYGYTF.

The gene calls are TRBV5-1 and TRBJ1-2; TRBD1 matches at 7 bases. In germline, CDR1 is SGHRS, CDR2 YFSETQ. This CDR3 is 12 amino acids long. Trimming at V came to 2 bases and at J to 6 bases, leaving 1 base not matched to a gene. Here the CDR3 reads CASSFDRDGYTF. The CDR3, as DNA: TGCGCCAGCAGCTTCGACAGGGATGGCTACACCTTC. The variable domain in full, with the rest retrieved from reference TRBV5-1 and TRBJ1-2, is KAGVTQTPRYLIKTRGQQVTLSCSPISGHRSVSWYQQTPGQGLQFLFEYFSETQRNKGNFPGRFSGRQFSNSRSEMNVSTLELGDSALYLCASSFDRDGYTFGSGTRLTVV.

V gene TRBV5-1 combines with J gene TRBJ2-4; 10 positions agree with TRBD2. With V trimmed by 0 bases and J by 7 bases, 7 bases remained unmatched. Germline V gives CDR1 SGHRS, CDR2 YFSETQ. CDR3 length equals 16 residues. Written as DNA, the CDR3 is TGCGCCAGCAGCTTGGGCCTAGCGGGAGCTCGGAACATTCAGTACTTC. Protein: CASSLGLAGARNIQYF.

The chain carries TRBV9 and TRBJ2-3, with 13 bases fitting TRBD2. The CDR3 totals 15 residues. Germline V CDR1 and CDR2: SGDLS, YYNGEE. The trim removed 3 bases at V and 8 bases at J, leaving 6 bases unmatched. The DNA of the CDR3 is TGTGCCAGCAGCGCCGGACTAGCGGGAGTGGGTACGCAGTATTTT. Translated: CASSAGLAGVGTQYF. The full variable domain, with the rest looked up from reference TRBV9 and TRBJ2-3, is DSGVTQTPKHLITATGQRVTLRCSPRSGDLSVYWYQQSLDQGLQFLIQYYNGEERAKGNILERFSAQQFPDLHSELNLSSLELGDSALYFCASSAGLAGVGTQYFGPGTRLTVL.

V gene TRBV28 combines with J gene TRBJ2-7; 8 bases fit TRBD2. CDR3 length: 14 amino acids. The germline gives CDR1 MDHEN, CDR2 SYDVKM. J lost 4 bases, V lost 6 bases, and 8 bases had no gene match. This CDR3 is CASRRTGGAYEQYF. In DNA, the CDR3 is TGTGCCAGCAGAAGGACGGGGGGGGCATACGAGCAGTACTTC.

The rearrangement joins TRBV7-9 to TRBJ1-2, with D possibly TRBD1 on 5 matching bases. The CDR3 runs to 14 residues. Germline V lookup: CDR1 SEHNR, CDR2 FQNEAQ (reference sequence). V lost 5 bases, J lost 7 bases, and 17 bases lay in between. The CDR3 is CASSLEGGAGGYTF. In DNA form, the CDR3 reads TGTGCCAGCAGCCTTGAAGGTGGGGCGGGTGGCTACACCTTC.

The rearrangement uses TRBV4-1 and TRBJ2-1; no clear D. The germline gives CDR1 MGHRA, CDR2 YSYEKL. V gave up 4 bases and J gave up 4 bases, with 5 bases separating them. The CDR3 runs 12 residues. The CDR3 sequence is CASSRAYNEQFF. As DNA, the CDR3 is TGCGCCAGCAGCCGGGCTTACAATGAGCAGTTCTTC.

This chain uses TRBV4-3 with TRBJ2-2; D is perhaps TRBD2 (6 bases). This CDR3 spans 16 amino acids. Germline CDR1 is LGHNA and CDR2 is YSLEER. V lost 1 base, J lost 3 bases, and 12 bases lay in between. Written as DNA, the CDR3 is TGCGCCAGCAGCCAAGCCGGGGTAGCGGACACCGGGGAGCTGTTTTTT. It encodes CASSQAGVADTGELFF.

J is TRBJ1-2 and V is TRBV7-9; the D is unclear. The germline CDR1 and CDR2 sequences are SEHNR and FQNEAQ (reference sequence). V gave up 4 bases and J gave up 3 bases, with 15 bases separating them. CDR3 length: 15 amino acids. The CDR3 reads CASSSPKGTDYGYTF. In nucleotides, the CDR3 is TGTGCCAGCAGCTCCCCTAAGGGCACCGACTATGGCTACACCTTC.

This chain joins TRBV25-1 and TRBJ2-2, with a possible D match to TRBD1 (6 bases). The CDR3 has 14 residues. CDR1 and CDR2 from the germline V gene are MGHDK and SYGVNS. The V end was cut by 6 bases, the J end by 5 bases, with 13 bases between. The CDR3 nucleotides read TGTGCCAGCAGAACCGGGACACCAACCGGGGAGCTGTTTTTT. It specifies CASRTGTPTGELFF.

The chain carries TRBV30 and TRBJ1-5; 7 bases are shared with TRBD1. The germline V gene encodes CDR1 GTSNPN and CDR2 SVGIG (reference sequence). This CDR3 contains 14 residues. V shed 5 bases and J 4 bases; nucleotides not matched to a gene: 8. The CDR3 region has the DNA TGTGCCTGGCGAGGACAGGCCGCAAATCAGCCCCAGCATTTT. This encodes CAWRGQAANQPQHF.

The chain is built from TRBV28 and TRBJ2-3; TRBD2 aligns across 10 bases. Germline CDR1 MDHEN, CDR2 SYDVKM. Trimming at V came to 7 bases and at J to 1 base, leaving 5 bases not matched to a gene. The CDR3 runs 15 residues. The CDR3 coding sequence is TGTGCCAGCACTGTCGGGACTAGCGGCACAGATACGCAGTATTTT. Translated: CASTVGTSGTDTQYF.

This chain links TRBV19 with TRBJ2-7; D unclear. Germline loops: CDR1 LNHDA, CDR2 SQIVND (reference sequence). This CDR3 spans 13 amino acids. Between the trimmed V and J ends, which lost 2 bases and 7 bases, there was a span of 12 bases. CDR3 loop: CASSIIGGKEQYF. CDR3 nucleotide sequence: TGTGCCAGTAGTATAATCGGTGGGAAAGAGCAGTACTTC.

The chain is built from TRBV6-5 and TRBJ2-7; D might be TRBD1 (7 bases). The germline CDR1 and CDR2 sequences are MNHEY and SVGAGI. V lost 6 bases and J lost 3, with 12 bases in between. This CDR3 has 13 residues. CDR3 loop: CASSGGQIYEQYF. Written as DNA, the CDR3 is TGTGCCAGCAGCGGGGGACAGATCTACGAGCAGTACTTC.

The chain uses TRBV6-5 and TRBJ2-7; D remains unclear. The CDR3 covers 14 residues. The germline V gene encodes CDR1 MNHEY and CDR2 SVGAGI. Trimming shortened V by 2 bases and J by 0 bases, and 8 bases separated the two germline ends. CDR3 DNA: TGTGCCAGCAGTTACGAGGCGAGCTCCTACGAGCAGTACTTC. Encoded protein: CASSYEASSYEQYF.

This rearrangement joins TRBV27 to TRBJ2-7; 7 bases are a match to TRBD2. V dropped 8 bases and J dropped 2; count of bases not matched to a gene: 12. This CDR3 has 15 residues. CDR1 and CDR2 from the germline V gene are MNHEY and SMNVEV (reference sequence). The CDR3 reads CASGPGLPTPYEQYF. Written as DNA, the CDR3 is TGTGCCAGCGGGCCGGGACTACCCACGCCCTACGAGCAGTACTTC.

This chain joins TRBV11-2 and TRBJ1-1; possibly TRBD1 for D (5 bases). V lost 0 bases and J 8 bases, leaving 10 bases between the germline ends. This CDR3 has 13 amino acids. Germline CDR1 reads SGHAT; CDR2 reads FQNNGV. CDR3 DNA sequence: TGTGCCAGCAGCTTAGAATACCGGGGGGAAGCTTTCTTT. Residues: CASSLEYRGEAFF.

The V gene is TRBV7-2, the J gene TRBJ2-2; D ambiguous. The V end lost 1 base, the J end lost 1 base, and 10 bases lay between the germline ends. Germline V lookup: CDR1 SGHTA, CDR2 FQGNSA. The CDR3 length is 16 residues. The CDR3 spells CASSLVARMNTGELFF. The CDR3 DNA is TGTGCCAGCAGCTTAGTTGCCCGGATGAACACCGGGGAGCTGTTTTTT.

CDR3 sequence (DNA): TGTGCCAGCAGCTTGGGAGGGGGAAACTATGGCTACACCTTC. This codes for CASSLGGGNYGYTF. The chain combines TRBV5-8 with TRBJ1-2; tentatively, D is TRBD1 (6 bases). The germline V and J ends were trimmed by 0 bases and 2 bases, with 8 bases remaining between them. Germline V gene sequence: CDR1 SGHTS, CDR2 YDEGEE. This CDR3 is built from 14 residues.

As regards this clone: Additional DNA sequences in this sample encode the identical CDR3. The chain joins TRBV6-4 to TRBJ2-3; 12 nucleotides line up with TRBD2. The trim removed 2 bases at V and 3 bases at J, leaving 0 bases unmatched. Germline CDR1 and CDR2: MRHNA and SNTAGT. The CDR3 is 15 residues long. The CDR3 region is CASSDGTSGTDTQYF. CDR3 bases: TGTGCCAGCAGTGACGGGACTAGCGGGACAGATACGCAGTATTTT.